The rows below give T cell receptor beta chains drawn from one sample of a study of T cell responses to AZD1222 COVID-19 vaccine. Method: immunoSEQ multiplex PCR; TCRdb's copy keeps in-frame clones and lacks some. The sample consists of about 110,000 clones, more than 85% of them appearing once. The material sequenced was peripheral blood, taken on day 0 of AZD1222 vaccination. The source of these receptors is an adult in good health. CDR3s include the opening cysteine and the closing phenylalanine or tryptophan. The D gene is left open where the match is weak. Some rows mark clone size as missing; the rest say once, few, many or name a class of expanded clone.

J | D | V | size | DNA | CDR3
TRBJ2-3 | TRBD2 | TRBV9 | - | TGTGCCAGCAGCGTAGGACTAGCGGGAGGGGGAGATACGCAGTATTTT | CASSVGLAGGGDTQYF
TRBJ2-7 | TRBD1 | TRBV7-3 | once | TGTGCCAGCAGCTTAACGGTTTCGGGACAGCCTGAAGAGCAGTACTTC | CASSLTVSGQPEEQYF
TRBJ1-1 | - | TRBV25-1 | - | TGTGCCAGCAGTGAGGTAGGGGGTGGCACTGAAGCTTTCTTT | CASSEVGGGTEAFF
TRBJ2-7 | - | TRBV6-1 | - | TGTGCCAGCAGTGAACCACAGATATATTCCTACGAGCAGTACTTC | CASSEPQIYSYEQYF
TRBJ1-6 | - | TRBV6-1 | - | TGTGCCAGCAGTGAAGAGCCCCCATTGGAGCCGGATTCACCCCTCCACTTT | CASSEEPPLEPDSPLHF
TRBJ2-7 | - | TRBV6-5 | - | TGTGCCAGCACTCCCGGACATTCCTACGAGCAGTACTTC | CASTPGHSYEQYF
TRBJ2-7 | TRBD2 | TRBV27 | - | TGTGCCAGCAGTCTCGGACTAGCGGGTTCCTACGAGCAGTACTTC | CASSLGLAGSYEQYF
TRBJ2-3 | - | TRBV12-3/TRBV12-4 | - | TGTGCCAGCAGTCTCACAGATCGTAGTACGCAGTATTTT | CASSLTDRSTQYF
TRBJ2-7 | - | TRBV9 | once | TGTGCCAGCAGCACCGCGGGGAAACGGGGGACCTACGAGCAGTACTTC | CASSTAGKRGTYEQYF
TRBJ1-2 | TRBD1 | TRBV13 | once | TGTGCCAGCAGCAACGGACAGGGAGGTCGTGGCTACACCTTC | CASSNGQGGRGYTF
TRBJ2-7 | TRBD2 | TRBV6-2/TRBV6-3 | - | TGTGCCAGCAGTTTTTATACTAGCGGGCCCTACGAGCAGTACTTC | CASSFYTSGPYEQYF
TRBJ2-3 | TRBD2 | TRBV2 | - | TGTGCCAGCAGAGAAACTAGCGGGAGTCTTTCAGATACGCAGTATTTT | CASRETSGSLSDTQYF
TRBJ1-2 | TRBD1 | TRBV28 | - | TGTGCCAGCAGGGGCGACAGGGTCTGGGGCTACACCTTC | CASRGDRVWGYTF